This TCR beta chain was recovered during a study of cytomegalovirus exposure and HLA in healthy donors. The CDR3 sequence is 15 residues long. Unmatched junction bases numbered 5, after V lost 6 bases and J lost 2 bases. Germline lookup yields CDR1 MNHEY and CDR2 SVGAGI. Produced via immunoSEQ multiplex PCR; TCRdb's table is partial and in-frame only. This sample has more than 55,000 clones, with roughly 89% found just once. Overall study results and limits: High sensitivity and specificity were reportedly achieved when the classifier diagnosed cytomegalovirus status. CMV antigen specificity of a few CMV-associated chains was confirmed in vitro.

With regard to this clone: Its antigen is undetermined.

The sequence derives from a woman between 18 and 29 years old in good health and CMV-seronegative. This chain joins TRBV6-5 and TRBJ2-2, with 8 positions matching TRBD1. Sequencing was done on a sample of PBMCs. The CDR3 DNA follows: TGTGCCAGCAGCCCATCAGGGGGCAACACCGGGGAGCTGTTTTTT. Its translation: CASSPSGGNTGELFF.